The T cell receptor beta chain under discussion was sequenced for a study of shared clonotypes between healthy human individuals. The assay was immunoSEQ multiplex PCR, and TCRdb's table has in-frame clones only and misses some. Counted here are about 2,500,000 clones, around nine tenths occurring once; the ten biggest clones make up under 0.15%. Donors had no recently reported acute infections or vaccinations and were HIV-negative. Per the germline V gene, CDR1 is SGHTA and CDR2 is FQGTGA. This CDR3 has 13 residues. Trimming removed 5 bases at V and 2 bases at J, with 9 bases between. This sequence was found in a man aged 18-30 years in good health. This sequence joins TRBV7-3 and TRBJ2-5; possibly TRBD1 for D (6 bases). The material sequenced was naive CD4+ T cells sorted from blood. Subset indicated: CD45RA+ positively selected. The CDR3 bases are TGTGCCAGCAGCGAAGGACAGCAAGAGACCCAGTACTTC. The encoded protein is CASSEGQQETQYF.